Listed below are T cell receptor beta chains from one sample, sequenced in a study of cytomegalovirus exposure and HLA in healthy donors. Sequencing was performed with immunoSEQ multiplex PCR; in TCRdb, only in-frame clones are kept and a portion is missing. This table holds hundreds of thousands of clones, approximately 87% found once. The sample was PBMCs. All receptors derive from a woman aged 18 to 35 in good health and CMV-seronegative. Each CDR3 is given with its conserved first and last residue. Each record gives: CDR3 DNA, CDR3 protein, D gene, clone size, V gene, J gene. D genes are given only for firm matches. Not every row has a clone size; where given, it reads once, few, many or a size class.

CDR3 DNA: TGTGCCAGCAGCGTAGCTACAGGGGGCACTGAAGCTTTCTTT
CDR3 protein: CASSVATGGTEAFF
D gene: TRBD1
clone size: NA
V gene: TRBV9
J gene: TRBJ1-1

CDR3 DNA: TGCGCCAGCAGCTCCCTCAGGGGACCCACTGAAGCTTTCTTT
CDR3 protein: CASSSLRGPTEAFF
D gene: NA
clone size: NA
V gene: TRBV5-1
J gene: TRBJ1-1

CDR3 DNA: TGTGCCAGCAGCTTAGAGCGGCAGGGACGGAATGAGCAGTTCTTC
CDR3 protein: CASSLERQGRNEQFF
D gene: NA
clone size: few
V gene: TRBV7-8
J gene: TRBJ2-1

CDR3 DNA: TGTGCCAGCAGCTTAGGGGGAAGCCGGGACTTC
CDR3 protein: CASSLGGSRDF
D gene: NA
clone size: NA
V gene: TRBV7-9
J gene: TRBJ2-7

CDR3 DNA: TGTGCCAGCAGGAAATCCACAGATACGCAGTATTTT
CDR3 protein: CASRKSTDTQYF
D gene: NA
clone size: NA
V gene: TRBV6-5
J gene: TRBJ2-3

CDR3 DNA: TGTGCCAGCATTCCGGGAAGGAACACCGGGGAGCTGTTTTTT
CDR3 protein: CASIPGRNTGELFF
D gene: NA
clone size: few
V gene: TRBV2
J gene: TRBJ2-2

CDR3 DNA: TGTGCCAGCAGCCAGGTCGGGAGGGTAGGGGCCCAGCATTTT
CDR3 protein: CASSQVGRVGAQHF
D gene: NA
clone size: NA
V gene: TRBV6-5
J gene: TRBJ1-5

CDR3 DNA: TGTGCCAGCAGCTTAACGGCAGGGAGGCGAGCTTTCTTT
CDR3 protein: CASSLTAGRRAFF
D gene: NA
clone size: NA
V gene: TRBV13
J gene: TRBJ1-1

CDR3 DNA: TGCGCCAGCAGTGTCTCCAATTGGGGGGTGCAGTTCTTC
CDR3 protein: CASSVSNWGVQFF
D gene: NA
clone size: NA
V gene: TRBV10-1
J gene: TRBJ2-1

CDR3 DNA: TGTGCCAGCAGCTTGGACCCGGGACAGGGGGCTTACGAGCAGTACTTC
CDR3 protein: CASSLDPGQGAYEQYF
D gene: TRBD1
clone size: NA
V gene: TRBV5-4
J gene: TRBJ2-7

CDR3 DNA: TGTGCCAGCAGCTTTGTATCTAGCGGCTACGAGCAGTACTTC
CDR3 protein: CASSFVSSGYEQYF
D gene: TRBD2
clone size: NA
V gene: TRBV7-9
J gene: TRBJ2-7

CDR3 DNA: TGTGCCAGCAGTGTCGGGAATTCTAATGAAAAACTGTTTTTT
CDR3 protein: CASSVGNSNEKLFF
D gene: NA
clone size: NA
V gene: TRBV2
J gene: TRBJ1-4

CDR3 DNA: TGTGCCAGCAGTTTAGGGGTAACTAATGAAAAACTGTTTTTT
CDR3 protein: CASSLGVTNEKLFF
D gene: NA
clone size: NA
V gene: TRBV27
J gene: TRBJ1-4

CDR3 DNA: TGTGCCAGCAGCTTCAGGGGGCTTAACACCGGGGAGCTGTTTTTT
CDR3 protein: CASSFRGLNTGELFF
D gene: TRBD1
clone size: few
V gene: TRBV5-8
J gene: TRBJ2-2

CDR3 DNA: TGTGCCAGCAGCGTAGGGGGAGGGCGCGATGAGCAGTTCTTC
CDR3 protein: CASSVGGGRDEQFF
D gene: TRBD2
clone size: NA
V gene: TRBV9
J gene: TRBJ2-1

CDR3 DNA: TGTGCCAGCCGGCCTGTAGTCAGCTCCTACAATGAGCAGTTCTTC
CDR3 protein: CASRPVVSSYNEQFF
D gene: NA
clone size: once
V gene: TRBV2
J gene: TRBJ2-1